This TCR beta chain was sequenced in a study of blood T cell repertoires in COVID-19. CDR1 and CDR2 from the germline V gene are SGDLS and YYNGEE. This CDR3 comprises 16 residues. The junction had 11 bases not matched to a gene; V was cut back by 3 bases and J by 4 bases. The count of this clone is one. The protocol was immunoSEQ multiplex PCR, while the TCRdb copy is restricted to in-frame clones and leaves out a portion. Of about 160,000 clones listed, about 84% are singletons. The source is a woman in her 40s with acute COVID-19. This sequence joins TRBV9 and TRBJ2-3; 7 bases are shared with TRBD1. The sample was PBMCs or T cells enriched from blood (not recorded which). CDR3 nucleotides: TGTGCCAGCAGCGCCTTTGGGACAGTTGAGGCAGATACGCAGTATTTT. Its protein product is CASSAFGTVEADTQYF.